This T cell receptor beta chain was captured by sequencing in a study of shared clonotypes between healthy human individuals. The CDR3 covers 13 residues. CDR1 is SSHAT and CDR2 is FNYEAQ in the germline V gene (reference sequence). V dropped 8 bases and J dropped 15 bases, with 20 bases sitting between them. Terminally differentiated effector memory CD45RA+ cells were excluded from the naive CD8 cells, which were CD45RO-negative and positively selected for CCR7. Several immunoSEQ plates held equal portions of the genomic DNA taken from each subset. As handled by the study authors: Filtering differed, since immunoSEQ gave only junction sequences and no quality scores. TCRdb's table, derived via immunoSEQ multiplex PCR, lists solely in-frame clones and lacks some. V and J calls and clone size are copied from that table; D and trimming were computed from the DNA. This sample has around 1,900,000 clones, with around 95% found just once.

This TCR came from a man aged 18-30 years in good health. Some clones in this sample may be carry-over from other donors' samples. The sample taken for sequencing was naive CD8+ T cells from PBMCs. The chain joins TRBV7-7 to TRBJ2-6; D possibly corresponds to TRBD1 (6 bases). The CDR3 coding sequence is TGTGCCAGCTCTGGCGGCAGGGGAAGGGACCTGACTTTC. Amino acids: CASSGGRGRDLTF.